This TCR beta chain originates from a study of shared clonotypes between healthy human individuals. Study donors comprised healthy, HIV-negative adults devoid of recent acute infection or vaccination. Libraries were prepared by immunoSEQ multiplex PCR; TCRdb keeps only in-frame clonotypes and omits some of them. This repertoire shows 2 million to 2.5 million clones, approximately 94% found once; its top ten account for 0.36%. As for this clone: Within the sample, other DNA sequences also encode this same CDR3.

The CDR3 has 13 amino acids. CDR1 and CDR2 (germline): SQVTM, ANQGSEA. J lost 1 base, V lost 7 bases, and 3 bases had no gene match. Sequencing was carried out using naive CD4+ T cells from PBMCs. Subset specified: CD45RA+ positively selected. The origin of this receptor is a man younger than 35 in good health. Some clones in this sample may be carry-over from other donors' samples. The rearrangement uses TRBV29-1 and TRBJ2-7, with 11 bases lining up with TRBD2. The CDR3 sequence is CSAGTSGSYEQYF. CDR3 in DNA: TGCAGCGCTGGGACTAGCGGATCCTACGAGCAGTACTTC.